A selection of T cell receptor beta chains follows, all from one sample in a study of regulatory T cells in long-lasting Graves disease. From the multiplex PCR reads, TCRdb called clonotypes with MiXCR, one entry per CDR3 protein. The repertoire holds approximately 350,000 distinct CDR3 sequences, over 15% seen once, with 25% to 30% in the top ten. The data also belong to a second study, concerning T cells in Graves' hyperthyroidism and ophthalmopathy.

The sample in question was peripheral blood mononuclear cells (PBMCs), obtained at new diagnosis, from a patient treated with antithyroid drugs. The source is a man aged 40-49 years with Graves disease. The CDR3 runs from the conserved cysteine through the conserved F or W. Fields, in order: D gene, J gene, V gene, CDR3 length, clone size, CDR3 protein, CDR3 DNA. D genes are given only for firm matches. Clone size is shown for a subset of rows, as once, few, many or a class of expanded clone.

>TRBD2|TRBJ2-7|TRBV4-2|17|few
CASSQVSGGESSYEQYF
TGTGCCAGCAGCCAAGTTAGCGGGGGCGAAAGCTCCTACGAGCAGTACTTC
>TRBD1|TRBJ2-7|TRBV6-2/TRBV6-3|14|few
CASSDGTGGNEQYF
TGTGCCAGCAGCGACGGGACAGGGGGCAACGAGCAGTACTTC
>TRBD1|TRBJ2-7|TRBV20-1|12|many
CSATDRAHEQYF
TGCAGTGCCACGGACAGGGCCCACGAGCAGTACTTC
>NA|TRBJ1-2|TRBV5-4|14|few
CASTKQTSNYGYTF
TGTGCCAGCACCAAACAGACCTCTAACTATGGCTACACCTTC
>NA|TRBJ2-7|TRBV10-3|12|once
CAISDRTYEQYF
TGTGCCATCAGTGATAGGACCTACGAGCAGTACTTC
>TRBD2|TRBJ2-7|TRBV7-2|16|many
CASSLRGLAGGSEQYF
TGTGCCAGCAGCTTAAGGGGGCTAGCGGGAGGGAGCGAGCAGTACTTC
>NA|TRBJ2-7|TRBV6-5|13|many
CASSYSTAYEQYF
TGTGCCAGCAGTTACTCGACTGCCTACGAGCAGTACTTC
>TRBD1|TRBJ1-1|TRBV9|16|NA
CASSRQGTALNTEAFF
TGTGCCAGCAGCCGTCAGGGGACAGCACTGAACACTGAAGCTTTCTTT
>NA|TRBJ2-5|TRBV7-3|15|few
CASSYEGGRGETQYF
TGTGCCAGCAGCTACGAGGGGGGGAGAGGGGAGACCCAGTACTTC
>NA|TRBJ1-4|TRBV28|13|NA
CASSREAYEKLFF
TGTGCCAGTAGCAGGGAAGCCTATGAAAAACTGTTTTTT
>NA|TRBJ1-1|TRBV19|13|NA
CASTHRETTEAFF
TGTGCCAGTACCCACAGGGAAACCACTGAAGCTTTCTTT
>TRBD1|TRBJ1-2|TRBV5-1|14|many
CASSLLGQFNGYTF
TGCGCCAGCAGCTTGCTGGGACAGTTTAATGGCTACACCTTC
>TRBD1|TRBJ2-7|TRBV6-1|17|few
CASSSYTGTGASYEQYF
TGTGCCAGCAGTAGCTATACCGGGACAGGGGCATCCTACGAGCAGTACTTC
>NA|TRBJ2-5|TRBV5-1|15|few
CASSFAEGSQETQYF
TGCGCCAGCAGCTTCGCTGAGGGGTCTCAAGAGACCCAGTACTTC
>TRBD1|TRBJ1-4|TRBV6-1|14|many
CASSEGTGFEKLFF
TGTGCCAGCAGTGAAGGGACAGGGTTTGAAAAACTGTTTTTT
>NA|TRBJ1-1|TRBV14|13|many
CASSQERVTEAFF
TGTGCCAGCAGCCAAGAACGGGTGACTGAAGCTTTCTTT